The 22 T cell receptor beta chains below all came from one sample that was sequenced in a study of T cell repertoires in ileal Crohn's disease (dated by TCRdb to the late 2010s). What this sample's time point label stands for: neoterminal ileum biopsy at postoperative endoscopy, about 6 months after surgery. Library preparation employed the immunoSEQ multiplex PCR assay. TCRdb's version of the immuneACCESS table is confined to in-frame rearrangements and falls short of the full clone set. An unresolved V gene accounts for under half of the shortfall where checked; the remainder is of unknown origin. For this sample there are under 6,000 clones; 75% to 80% appear just once. Together, the top ten hold 30% to 35% of the sample. Sequenced input: ileal tissue. These receptors were obtained from an adult with Crohn's disease.

The gene calls are TRBV19 and TRBJ1-5, with D tentatively TRBD1 (5 bases). The CDR3 consists of 14 residues. Germline-derived CDR1 and CDR2 are LNHDA and SQIVND (reference sequence). Trimming pared 3 bases from V and 3 bases from J, leaving 9 bases between. CDR3 in amino acids: CASSMSRDNQPQHF. DNA of the CDR3: TGTGCCAGTAGTATGTCCAGGGACAATCAGCCCCAGCATTTT.

This clone was detected only once. V gene TRBV7-6 combines with J gene TRBJ1-1; D unresolved. V lost 2 bases and J 3 bases, leaving 7 bases between the germline ends. CDR3 length equals 13 residues. In germline, CDR1 is SGHVS, CDR2 FNYEAQ. For the CDR3, the DNA is TGTGCCAGCAGCTTAACGGAGGACACTGAAGCTTTCTTT. Translating it yields CASSLTEDTEAFF.

Notes on this clone: Other nucleotide sequences from this sample produce the same CDR3. V and J are TRBV7-6 and TRBJ2-1; 9 bases line up with TRBD2. Trimming removed 1 base from V and 4 bases from J; junction bases left unmatched: 2. CDR1 and CDR2 (germline): SGHVS, FNYEAQ. The CDR3 contains 15 residues. CDR3 DNA: TGTGCCAGCAGCTTAGGAGCGGGGGGTTACAATGAGCAGTTCTTC. Its protein product is CASSLGAGGYNEQFF.

This clone is a singleton in its sample. The CDR3 DNA follows: TGTGCCAGCAGTTACCGGGGACAGGGAAGGGACGAGCAGTACTTC. It yields the protein CASSYRGQGRDEQYF. The rearrangement joins TRBV6-5 to TRBJ2-7; TRBD1 aligns across 9 bases. Germline CDR1 MNHEY, CDR2 SVGAGI. V shed 2 bases, J shed 5 bases, and the junction held 7 bases outside the gene matches. This CDR3 is built from 15 residues.

The V gene is TRBV30, the J gene TRBJ2-3; 11 positions match TRBD1. Trimming took 0 bases from V and 5 from J; bases not matched to a gene: 1. The CDR3 spans 14 residues. In germline, CDR1 is GTSNPN, CDR2 SVGIG (reference sequence). The CDR3 reads CAWSVGTGGDTQYF. The CDR3 nucleotides are TGTGCCTGGAGTGTGGGGACAGGGGGAGATACGCAGTATTTT.

The rearrangement uses TRBV4-3 and TRBJ2-7, with D unresolved. CDR1 LGHNA and CDR2 YSLEER come from the germline V gene. The germline V and J ends were trimmed by 0 bases and 3 bases, with 9 bases remaining between them. The CDR3 is made up of 14 amino acids. The CDR3: CASSQERVRYEQYF. The CDR3 DNA is TGCGCCAGCAGCCAAGAAAGGGTCCGCTACGAGCAGTACTTC.

The rearrangement links TRBV5-1 to TRBJ2-5; no firm D call. The CDR3 covers 11 residues. Germline CDR1 and CDR2: SGHRS and YFSETQ. V was trimmed by 2 bases and J by 5 bases, leaving 4 bases between them. The CDR3 loop reads CASSFSETQYF. The CDR3 DNA sequence: TGCGCCAGCAGCTTCAGCGAGACCCAGTACTTC. The whole variable domain, filled in from reference TRBV5-1 and TRBJ2-5, reads KAGVTQTPRYLIKTRGQQVTLSCSPISGHRSVSWYQQTPGQGLQFLFEYFSETQRNKGNFPGRFSGRQFSNSRSEMNVSTLELGDSALYLCASSFSETQYFGPGTRLLVL.

In nucleotides, the CDR3 is TGTGCCAGCTCACTAGGACAGGGGAGGGCCAAAAACATTCAGTACTTC. Translated: CASSLGQGRAKNIQYF. The V and J genes are TRBV18 and TRBJ2-4; 9 bases align to TRBD1. The germline gives CDR1 KGHSH, CDR2 LQKENI. This CDR3 contains 16 residues. V dropped 4 bases and J dropped 1; count of bases not matched to a gene: 5.

The chain links TRBV6-9 to TRBJ1-2, with TRBD1 as a possible D gene (6 bases). Germline-derived CDR1 and CDR2 are MNHGY and SVAAGI. V dropped 6 bases and J dropped 4 bases, with 18 bases sitting between them. The CDR3 totals 15 residues. The CDR3 DNA follows: TGTGCCAGCAGCCCCGAATACAGGGCGGCCTATGGCTACACCTTC. This encodes CASSPEYRAAYGYTF.

The V call is TRBV19, the J call TRBJ1-2; 12 bases line up with TRBD1. Germline V gene data show CDR1 as LNHDA and CDR2 as SQIVND (reference sequence). After removal of 4 bases from V and 8 bases from J, the junction contained 11 bases not matched to a gene. CDR3 length: 16 amino acids. The CDR3 nucleotides read TGTGCCAGTAGTACCGCCCGGGACAGGGGGCTTGAGGGCTACACCTTC. This gives the protein CASSTARDRGLEGYTF.

V usage is TRBV4-3 and J usage is TRBJ1-2; tentative D call: TRBD1 (6 bases). CDR1 is LGHNA, CDR2 YSLEER, per germline. Trimming removed 0 bases at V and 13 bases at J, with 24 bases between. CDR3 length: 16 amino acids. CDR3 in amino acids: CASSQDYGGPPNGGTF. CDR3 nucleotide sequence: TGCGCCAGCAGCCAAGACTACGGGGGCCCACCAAATGGGGGCACCTTC.

The DNA of the CDR3 is TGTGCCAGTAGTATAGGCGGAAAATTATACGAGCAGTACTTC. Protein: CASSIGGKLYEQYF. This chain links TRBV19 with TRBJ2-7; no firm D call. Germline V gives CDR1 LNHDA, CDR2 SQIVND (reference sequence). V lost 1 base, J lost 4 bases, and 11 bases lay in between. CDR3 length equals 14 residues.

The V and J genes are TRBV29-1 and TRBJ1-2; perhaps TRBD1 as D (5 bases). The germline V gene has CDR1 SQVTM and CDR2 ANQGSEA. CDR3 length equals 11 residues. Between the trimmed V and J ends, which lost 5 bases and 7 bases, there was a span of 11 bases. CDR3 loop: CSVLGGFGYTF. The CDR3 DNA reads TGCAGCGTTTTGGGGGGGTTTGGCTACACCTTC.

In its sample, this clone was seen a few times. V is TRBV5-4 and J is TRBJ1-3, with D possibly being TRBD1 (6 bases). The V end was cut by 4 bases, the J end by 4 bases, with 9 bases between. Germline CDR1 reads SGHNT; CDR2 reads YYREEE (reference sequence). The CDR3 has 13 residues. The CDR3 sequence is CASSLTGGNTIYF. The DNA of the CDR3 is TGTGCCAGCAGCCTGACAGGAGGAAACACCATATATTTT.

The chain is built from TRBV7-9 and TRBJ2-5, with a tentative D call TRBD1 (5 bases). V was clipped by 5 bases and J by 2 bases, with 21 bases between them. The CDR3 has 17 residues. Germline V lookup: CDR1 SEHNR, CDR2 FQNEAQ (reference sequence). The CDR3 region is CASSAVGQISTQETQYF. The CDR3 region has the DNA TGTGCCAGCAGCGCAGTGGGGCAGATTTCTACACAAGAGACCCAGTACTTC.

This chain links TRBV7-8 with TRBJ2-6; D is uncertain. Germline lookup yields CDR1 SGHVS and CDR2 FQNEAQ. The CDR3 sequence is 17 residues long. Trimming pared 7 bases from V and 1 base from J, leaving 17 bases between. CDR3 amino acids: CASTPWRTASGANVLTF. In DNA form, the CDR3 reads TGTGCCAGCACACCGTGGCGGACCGCATCTGGGGCCAACGTCCTGACTTTC.

The rearrangement uses TRBV5-1 and TRBJ2-5; D call uncertain. V was clipped by 5 bases and J by 2 bases, with 7 bases between them. The CDR3 is 12 amino acids. Germline V gives CDR1 SGHRS, CDR2 YFSETQ. DNA for the CDR3: TGCGCCAGCAGAGGTGGGCAAGAGACCCAGTACTTC. Translating it yields CASRGGQETQYF.

The J gene is TRBJ2-3, the V gene TRBV19; TRBD2 might be the D (5 bases). There are 10 residues in the CDR3. Looked up from germline, CDR1 is LNHDA and CDR2 is SQIVND (reference sequence). Trimming removed 9 bases at V and 5 bases at J, with 6 bases between. This chain's CDR3 is CASEGDTQYF. Here the CDR3 DNA reads TGTGCCAGCGAGGGAGATACGCAGTATTTT.

J is TRBJ2-7 and V is TRBV27; tentatively, D is TRBD1 or TRBD2 (5 bases each). From germline, CDR1 is MNHEY and CDR2 SMNVEV (reference sequence). There are 15 residues in the CDR3. V was trimmed by 4 bases and J by 0 bases, leaving 13 bases between them. The CDR3 region has the DNA TGTGCCAGCAGTTGGGGACCCGTTAGCTCCTACGAGCAGTACTTC. Translated, it gives CASSWGPVSSYEQYF.

Only one count was recorded for this clone. The J gene is TRBJ2-1, the V gene TRBV11-2, with D perhaps being TRBD1 or TRBD2 (7 bases each). V lost 4 bases and J lost 9, with 22 bases in between. Germline V gene sequence: CDR1 SGHAT, CDR2 FQNNGV. The CDR3 totals 16 residues. CDR3 coding DNA: TGTGCCAGCAGCTCCGCCGGAGGACTAGGGGGCGGTGAGCAGTTCTTC. It specifies CASSSAGGLGGGEQFF.

As DNA, the CDR3 is TGTGCCAGCTCCAGTAGGGAGGGTTACTACAATGAGCAGTTCTTC. This codes for CASSSREGYYNEQFF. This sequence joins TRBV21-1 and TRBJ2-1; TRBD2, the D gene given by the table, was not confirmed from the DNA. TRBV21-1 is flagged as a pseudogene. There are 15 residues in the CDR3.

The CDR3 sequence is CASSGRDSSGNTIYF. CDR3 sequence (DNA): TGTGCCAGCAGCGGACGGGACAGCTCTGGAAACACCATATATTTT. V and J are TRBV7-2 and TRBJ1-3, with 7 bases identical to TRBD1. The CDR3 is 15 residues long. From germline, CDR1 is SGHTA and CDR2 FQGNSA. Trimming at V came to 5 bases and at J to 0 bases, leaving 4 bases not matched to a gene.